This T cell receptor beta chain was recovered during a study of blood T cell repertoires in COVID-19. Study-level background: Acute-phase and convalescent COVID-19 samples originated in the United States, Italy and Spain. PBMCs, B-cell-depleted T cells, or T cells were the source of the cDNA or gDNA that made up the material.

Authors' processing steps: Cell counts per sample came from amplifying reference gene primers. Here immunoSEQ multiplex PCR was the method, and the copy in TCRdb shows in-frame clones only, minus some. V and J calls and clone size follow that table, whereas D and trimming were derived from the DNA. The sample has 95,000 to 110,000 clones, 84% seen once. V dropped 10 bases and J dropped 5; count of bases not matched to a gene: 12. The V gene's germline CDR1 is WSHSY and CDR2 SAAADI. This CDR3 spans 14 amino acids. Input material: peripheral blood. The chain combines TRBV10-2 with TRBJ1-2; 8 nucleotides line up with TRBD1. This sequence originates from a human donor in a cohort sampled during active COVID-19. The CDR3 DNA sequence: TGCGCCACCCTACCCGACAGGGGCTTGTATGGCTACACCTTC. Amino acid sequence: CATLPDRGLYGYTF.